This TCR beta chain emerged from a study of shared clonotypes between healthy human individuals. Whole-study results and caveats: Generation probabilities were higher for clonotypes shared across all four sorted-subset donors than for unshared ones. Larger estimated richness was generally recorded for naive subsets relative to memory subsets.

Nashville, Tennessee was home to all donors, each a Caucasian adult. Some clones are missing from TCRdb's copy, which holds only in-frame ones; the method was immunoSEQ multiplex PCR. The table lists 800,000 to 1,200,000 clones, around 78% of them singletons, with approximately 0.52% in the top ten. V trimming: 7 bases; J trimming: 4 bases; junction bases outside the gene matches: 11. The CDR3 is made up of 14 amino acids. Germline assignment: CDR1 SGHRS and CDR2 YFSETQ. With regard to this clone: What it binds is unknown. At the DNA level, this CDR3 is encoded by other sequences in the same sample as well.

Sequencing was carried out using memory CD4+ T cells from PBMCs. Subset meaning: CD45RA-negative fraction. The receptor's source is a man younger than 35 in good health. Some clones in this sample may be carry-over from other donors' samples. The chain couples TRBV5-1 to TRBJ2-7, with 7 bases fitting TRBD1. The CDR3 is CASSLGGASYEQYF. The DNA for the CDR3 is TGCGCCAGCTCTTTAGGGGGCGCTTCGTACGAGCAGTACTTC.